What follows describes a single T cell receptor beta chain. These data belong to a study of beta chain features in type 1 diabetes. V lost 2 bases and J lost 3, with 9 bases in between. Germline CDR1 MNHEY, CDR2 SVGAGI. This CDR3 has 14 amino acids. The entirety of the isolated RNA underwent reverse transcription, so expressed TCRB transcripts were sequenced. Using immunoSEQ multiplex PCR, the repertoire was profiled, and TCRdb retains in-frame clones only, with some absent. The profile shows 970,000 or so clones, around a sixth of them singletons. The chain links TRBV6-5 to TRBJ2-3; weak D call: TRBD1 (5 bases). The sequenced sample consisted of naive CD4+ T cells from blood. This clonotype originated in a woman between 18 and 29 years old in good health. This chain's CDR3 is CASSYKGPTDTQYF. DNA for the CDR3: TGTGCCAGCAGTTACAAGGGGCCGACAGATACGCAGTATTTT.